The 21 T cell receptor beta chains listed next were all sequenced from one sample in a study of shared clonotypes between healthy human individuals. Sequenced by immunoSEQ multiplex PCR; TCRdb stores in-frame clones only, minus some. The sample contains 1.5 million to 2.5 million clones, roughly 94% of which appear only once. Naive CD8 cells were CD45RO-negative, positively selected for CCR7, excluding terminally differentiated effector memory CD45RA+ cells. Sequencing input: naive CD8+ T cells sorted from blood. These receptors were taken from a man younger than 35 in good health.

The chain combines TRBV1 with TRBJ1-5; the table assigns TRBD1, which was not confirmed against the DNA. TRBV1 is a documented pseudogene. The length of the CDR3 is 15 residues. CDR3 coding DNA: TGCACCAGCAGCCAAGATACGGGACACAATCAGCCCCAGCATTTT. It encodes CTSSQDTGHNQPQHF.

The chain recombines TRBV2 with TRBJ2-7, with 13 bases aligning to TRBD2. The V segment lost 3 bases and the J segment 5 bases; nucleotides outside the gene matches: 7. CDR1 is SNHLY and CDR2 is FYNNEI in the germline V gene. The CDR3 loop spans 16 amino acids. CDR3 in amino acids: CASSDTSGGVSDEQYF. The CDR3 nucleotides read TGTGCCAGCAGTGATACTAGCGGGGGGGTCAGTGACGAGCAGTACTTC.

This sequence joins TRBV6-5 and TRBJ2-3, with D perhaps matching TRBD2 (6 bases). In germline, CDR1 is MNHEY, CDR2 SVGAGI. This CDR3 comprises 13 residues. V lost 5 bases and J 9 bases, leaving 15 bases between the germline ends. CDR3 amino acids: CASSTNKGGTQYF. The DNA of the CDR3 is TGTGCCAGCAGTACTAACAAGGGAGGCACGCAGTATTTT.

The chain recombines TRBV6-5 with TRBJ2-7; TRBD2 might be the D (6 bases). V lost 4 bases, J lost 4 bases, and 14 bases lay in between. This CDR3 has 14 residues. Per germline, CDR1 MNHEY and CDR2 SVGAGI. The CDR3: CASSFGGPPYEQYF. Here the CDR3 DNA reads TGTGCCAGCAGTTTCGGAGGGCCCCCTTACGAGCAGTACTTC.

The table lists this clone with a count of one. The same CDR3 arises from other DNA sequences in this sample as well. This chain connects TRBV7-2 to TRBJ2-2; D uncertain. Germline V CDR1 and CDR2: SGHTA, FQGNSA. V dropped 6 bases and J dropped 1 base, with 3 bases sitting between them. The CDR3 is 12 residues long. CDR3 sequence: CASSLNTGELFF. The CDR3 coding sequence is TGTGCCAGCAGTCTGAACACCGGGGAGCTGTTTTTT.

This clone was detected once. The chain joins TRBV19 to TRBJ1-6; D may be TRBD1 (6 bases). V gave up 4 bases and J gave up 9 bases, with 10 bases separating them. CDR1 is LNHDA and CDR2 is SQIVND in the germline V gene (reference sequence). This CDR3 has 13 residues. The CDR3 bases are TGTGCCAGTAGTAACGGGGGCGGTTCACCCCTCCACTTT. Translation gives CASSNGGGSPLHF.

This clone was recorded once. The chain combines TRBV6-1 with TRBJ2-7, with 7 bases fitting TRBD1. V lost 0 bases to trimming and J lost 1 base; unmatched junction nucleotides: 6. The length of the CDR3 is 16 residues. CDR1 is MNHNS and CDR2 is SASEGT in the germline V gene. CDR3 loop: CASSEAPRGSSYEQYF. DNA for the CDR3: TGTGCCAGCAGTGAAGCGCCCAGGGGGTCGTCCTACGAGCAGTACTTC.

The chain combines TRBV7-2 with TRBJ2-7; D possibly uses TRBD1 or TRBD2 (6 bases each). V shed 5 bases and J shed 2 bases, with 19 bases lying between them. CDR3 length equals 16 residues. CDR1 is SGHTA and CDR2 is FQGNSA in the germline V gene. The CDR3, as DNA: TGTGCCAGCAGCATTCCCCGGGGGCTTTCTGCCTACGAGCAGTACTTC. This translates into CASSIPRGLSAYEQYF.

The chain uses TRBV21-1 and TRBJ2-2; the DNA was not compared with TRBD2, the D call given in the table. TRBV21-1 is a pseudogene segment. This CDR3 spans 16 amino acids. CDR3 bases: TGTGCCAGCAACGAACTAGCGGGAGTAGGGCCCGGGGAGCTGTTTTTT. As protein: CASNELAGVGPGELFF.

On this clone: The sample contains more than one DNA sequence encoding this CDR3. V is TRBV4-1 and J is TRBJ2-5, with a possible D match to TRBD2 (5 bases). V was clipped by 0 bases and J by 4 bases, with 6 bases between them. Germline loops: CDR1 MGHRA, CDR2 YSYEKL. The CDR3 is 13 residues long. CDR3 in amino acids: CASSQDGGETQYF. The CDR3, as DNA: TGCGCCAGCAGCCAAGATGGAGGAGAGACCCAGTACTTC.

This clone was recorded once. The CDR3 DNA is TGTGCCAGCAGCTCGGGACAGGGAATGGACTACACCTTC. Encoded protein: CASSSGQGMDYTF. The chain joins TRBV5-6 to TRBJ1-2, with 9 bases that match TRBD1. The CDR3 has 13 residues. Germline V gene data show CDR1 as SGHDT and CDR2 as YYEEEE. V lost 3 bases to trimming and J lost 10 bases; unmatched junction nucleotides: 7.

CDR3 amino acids: CASSLTTGQETQYF. The CDR3 region has the DNA TGTGCCAGCAGCTTGACGACAGGCCAAGAGACCCAGTACTTC. The chain couples TRBV5-4 to TRBJ2-5; D is perhaps TRBD1 (6 bases). There are 14 residues in the CDR3. From germline, CDR1 is SGHNT and CDR2 YYREEE (reference sequence). The germline V and J ends were trimmed by 1 base and 1 base, with 8 bases remaining between them.

This clone came up a few times. This chain's CDR3 is CASSGTTAAGEPLHF. CDR3 DNA: TGTGCCAGCAGTGGGACGACAGCAGCGGGAGAACCCCTCCACTTT. V gene TRBV6-1 combines with J gene TRBJ1-6, with TRBD1 as a possible D gene (5 bases). Germline V gene lookup returns CDR1 MNHNS and CDR2 SASEGT. CDR3 length: 15 residues. The ends were cut back, 4 bases at V and 12 bases at J, with 19 bases in the middle.

The chain couples TRBV30 to TRBJ1-1; 9 bases map to TRBD1. Germline loops: CDR1 GTSNPN, CDR2 SVGIG (reference sequence). The V gene end was trimmed by 4 bases and the J gene end by 5 bases; junction bases not matched to a gene: 5. CDR3 size: 13 residues. This chain's CDR3 is CAWTGTGWTEAFF. CDR3 coding DNA: TGTGCCTGGACCGGGACAGGGTGGACTGAAGCTTTCTTT.

The chain uses TRBV29-1 and TRBJ2-7; the D gene could be TRBD1 or TRBD2 (5 bases each). Looked up from germline, CDR1 is SQVTM and CDR2 is ANQGSEA. The CDR3 sequence is 13 residues long. V lost 5 bases, J lost 2 bases, and 13 bases lay in between. The CDR3 sequence: CSVLRGNTYEQYF. CDR3 coding DNA: TGCAGCGTTCTGAGGGGTAACACCTACGAGCAGTACTTC.

The chain is built from TRBV10-1 and TRBJ2-3, with no clear D. CDR1 is WNHNN and CDR2 is SYGVQD in the germline V gene (reference sequence). V was pared by 4 bases and J by 3 bases, with 17 bases between. The length of the CDR3 is 16 residues. The CDR3 region is CASSVSKGFGTDTQYF. The CDR3 DNA follows: TGCGCCAGCAGTGTGTCCAAGGGATTCGGTACAGATACGCAGTATTTT.

The table lists this clone with a count of one. This chain connects TRBV15 to TRBJ2-1; 7 bases match TRBD2. CDR3 size: 14 residues. Germline V gene lookup returns CDR1 LNHNV and CDR2 YYDKDF (reference sequence). The J segment lost 4 bases and the V segment lost 3 bases, leaving 3 bases of the junction unmatched. CDR3 in amino acids: CATSRSGTYNEQFF. CDR3 DNA: TGTGCCACCAGCAGGAGCGGGACTTACAATGAGCAGTTCTTC.

V and J are TRBV11-2 and TRBJ2-7, with D possibly called TRBD1 or TRBD2 (5 bases each). CDR3 size: 13 residues. V was cut by 1 base and J by 5 bases, with 9 bases left in between. The germline gives CDR1 SGHAT, CDR2 FQNNGV. The CDR3 region is CASSLVGENEQYF. CDR3 in DNA: TGTGCCAGCAGCTTAGTGGGGGAAAACGAGCAGTACTTC.

The chain carries TRBV19 and TRBJ1-4; D is unclear. Germline V lookup: CDR1 LNHDA, CDR2 SQIVND (reference sequence). The V end was cut by 4 bases, the J end by 7 bases, with 16 bases between. This CDR3 comprises 15 residues. CDR3 sequence reads: CASSSKTWRIEKLFF. The CDR3 region has the DNA TGTGCCAGTAGTAGCAAGACCTGGCGGATTGAAAAACTGTTTTTT.

The chain couples TRBV19 to TRBJ2-2; D might be TRBD2 (5 bases). The V gene's germline CDR1 is LNHDA and CDR2 SQIVND (reference sequence). V was shortened by 4 bases and J by 2 bases, with 8 bases between the two germline ends. The CDR3 extends over 14 amino acids. CDR3 sequence: CASSNEGNTGELFF. The CDR3 DNA reads TGTGCCAGTAGTAACGAGGGCAACACCGGGGAGCTGTTTTTT. Drawing the rest from reference TRBV19 and TRBJ2-2, the complete variable domain is DGGITQSPKYLFRKEGQNVTLSCEQNLNHDAMYWYRQDPGQGLRLIYYSQIVNDFQKGDIAEGYSVSREKKESFPLTVTSAQKNPTAFYLCASSNEGNTGELFFGEGSRLTVL.

V and J are TRBV9 and TRBJ1-2, with TRBD1 as a possible D gene (5 bases). CDR1 and CDR2 (germline): SGDLS, YYNGEE. V was trimmed by 2 bases and J by 0 bases, leaving 11 bases between them. This CDR3 is 15 amino acids long. CDR3 in amino acids: CASSVTEFANYGYTF. The CDR3 bases are TGTGCCAGCAGCGTGACAGAGTTCGCTAACTATGGCTACACCTTC.